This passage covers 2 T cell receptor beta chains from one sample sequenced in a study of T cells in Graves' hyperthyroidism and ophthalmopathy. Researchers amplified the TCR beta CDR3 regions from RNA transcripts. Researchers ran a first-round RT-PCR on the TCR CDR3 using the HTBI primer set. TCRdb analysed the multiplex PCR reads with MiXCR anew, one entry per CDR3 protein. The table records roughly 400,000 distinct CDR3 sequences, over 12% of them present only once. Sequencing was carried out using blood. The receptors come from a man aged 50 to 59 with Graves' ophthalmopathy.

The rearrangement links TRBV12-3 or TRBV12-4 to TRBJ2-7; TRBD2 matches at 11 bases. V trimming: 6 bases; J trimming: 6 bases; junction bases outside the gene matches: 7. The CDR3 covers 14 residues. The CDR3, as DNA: TGTGCCAGCAGGATAGCGGGAGGGCCTGTCGAGCAGTACTTC. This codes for CASRIAGGPVEQYF.

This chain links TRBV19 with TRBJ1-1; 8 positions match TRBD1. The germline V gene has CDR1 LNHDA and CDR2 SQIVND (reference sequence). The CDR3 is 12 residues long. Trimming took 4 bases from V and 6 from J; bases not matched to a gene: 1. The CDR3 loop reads CASSTQGAEAFF. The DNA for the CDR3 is TGTGCCAGTAGTACACAGGGGGCTGAAGCTTTCTTT.